This TCR beta chain was identified during a study of beta chain features in type 1 diabetes. The study, taken as a whole, reports: Shortening of TCRB CDR3s, moderate but significant, appeared in all four CD4+ subsets of Type 1 diabetes patients. Individuals with type 1 diabetes displayed fewer insertions and more deletions at VDJ junctions.

cDNA synthesis used the whole RNA isolate, giving expressed TCRB sequences. The method was immunoSEQ multiplex PCR; TCRdb's version includes in-frame clones alone and lacks a portion of them. This table holds around 400,000 clones, about 14% found once. The table lists this clone with a few counts. The target antigen is unknown. With 7 bases clipped from V and 8 bases from J, the junction kept 10 bases outside the gene matches. Per the germline V gene, CDR1 is MNHEY and CDR2 is SVGAGI. CDR3 length: 15 amino acids. The gene calls are TRBV6-5 and TRBJ2-1; 11 bases are shared with TRBD2. The sample consisted of naive CD4+ T cells from blood. This receptor was obtained from a woman aged 18-29 years in good health. The CDR3 is CASNRQLAGADEQFF. The CDR3 DNA reads as TGTGCCAGCAACCGACAACTAGCGGGAGCGGATGAGCAGTTCTTC.